This T cell receptor beta chain came from a study of identical twins. Each CDR3 protein gets one entry after TCRdb re-called the 5' RACE reads with MiXCR. The sample has about 240,000 distinct CDR3 sequences, roughly an eighth seen once. The table lists this clonotype with many counts. From germline, CDR1 is LGHDT and CDR2 YNNKEL (reference sequence). Unmatched junction bases numbered 0, after V lost 4 bases and J lost 2 bases. CDR3 length: 14 amino acids. These data were also reused for a study on yellow fever vaccine responses in identical twins.

The J gene is TRBJ2-7, the V gene TRBV3-1; 12 bases agree with TRBD2. Sequenced material: memory (CD45RO+) T cells sorted from blood. This clonotype was sampled from a woman aged 18-29 years in good health. The DNA for the CDR3 is TGTGCCAGCAGCCCTAGCGGGAGGGCCTACGAGCAGTACTTC. It specifies CASSPSGRAYEQYF.